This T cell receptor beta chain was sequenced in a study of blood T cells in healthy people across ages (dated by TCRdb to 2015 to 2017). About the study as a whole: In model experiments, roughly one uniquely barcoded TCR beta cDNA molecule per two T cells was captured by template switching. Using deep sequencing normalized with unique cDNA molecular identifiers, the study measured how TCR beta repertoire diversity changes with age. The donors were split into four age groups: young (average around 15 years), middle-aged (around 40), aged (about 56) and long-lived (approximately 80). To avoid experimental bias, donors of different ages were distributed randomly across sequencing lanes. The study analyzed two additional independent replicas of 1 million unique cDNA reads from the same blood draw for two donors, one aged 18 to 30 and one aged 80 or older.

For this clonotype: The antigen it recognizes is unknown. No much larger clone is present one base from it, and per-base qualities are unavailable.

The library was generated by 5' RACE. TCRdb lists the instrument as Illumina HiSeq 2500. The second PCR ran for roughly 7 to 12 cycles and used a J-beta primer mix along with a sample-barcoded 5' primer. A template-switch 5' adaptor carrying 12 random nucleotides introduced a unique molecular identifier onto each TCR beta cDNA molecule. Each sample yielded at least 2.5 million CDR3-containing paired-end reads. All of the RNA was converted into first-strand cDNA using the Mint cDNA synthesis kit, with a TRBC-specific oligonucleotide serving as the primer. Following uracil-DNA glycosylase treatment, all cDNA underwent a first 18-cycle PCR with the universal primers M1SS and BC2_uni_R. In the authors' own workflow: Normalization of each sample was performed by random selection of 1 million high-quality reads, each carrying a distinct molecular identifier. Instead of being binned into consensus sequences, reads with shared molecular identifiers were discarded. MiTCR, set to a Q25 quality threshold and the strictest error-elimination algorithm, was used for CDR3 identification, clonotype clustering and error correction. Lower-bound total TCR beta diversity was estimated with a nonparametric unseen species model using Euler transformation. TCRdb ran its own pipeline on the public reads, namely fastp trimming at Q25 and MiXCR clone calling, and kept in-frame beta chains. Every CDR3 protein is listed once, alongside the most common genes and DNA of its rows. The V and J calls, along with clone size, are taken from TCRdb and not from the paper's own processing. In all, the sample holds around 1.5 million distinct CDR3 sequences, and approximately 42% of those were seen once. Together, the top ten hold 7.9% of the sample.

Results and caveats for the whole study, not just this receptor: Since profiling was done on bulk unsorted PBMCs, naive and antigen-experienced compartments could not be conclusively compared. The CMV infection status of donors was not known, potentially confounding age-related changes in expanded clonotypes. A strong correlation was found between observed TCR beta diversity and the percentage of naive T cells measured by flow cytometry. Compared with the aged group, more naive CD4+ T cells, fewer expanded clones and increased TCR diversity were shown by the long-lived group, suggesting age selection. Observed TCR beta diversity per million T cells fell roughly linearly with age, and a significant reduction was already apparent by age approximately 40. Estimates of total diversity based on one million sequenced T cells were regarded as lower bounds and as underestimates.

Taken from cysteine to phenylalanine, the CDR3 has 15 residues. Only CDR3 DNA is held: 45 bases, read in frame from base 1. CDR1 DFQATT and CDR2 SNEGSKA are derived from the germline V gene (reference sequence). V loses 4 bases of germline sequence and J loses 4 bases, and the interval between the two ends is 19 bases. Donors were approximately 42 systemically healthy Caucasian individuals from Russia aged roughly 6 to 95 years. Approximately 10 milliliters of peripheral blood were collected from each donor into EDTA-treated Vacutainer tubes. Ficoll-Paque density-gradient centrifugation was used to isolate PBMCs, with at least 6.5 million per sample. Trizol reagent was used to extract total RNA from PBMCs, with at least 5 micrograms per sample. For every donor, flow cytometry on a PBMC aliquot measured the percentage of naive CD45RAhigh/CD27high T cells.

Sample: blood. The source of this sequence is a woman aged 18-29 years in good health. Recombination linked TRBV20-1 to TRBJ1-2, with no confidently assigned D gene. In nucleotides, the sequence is TGCAGTGCTATAATTGGGCAGGCCTCCCTCTATGGCTACACCTTC. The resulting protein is CSAIIGQASLYGYTF.